The 10 T cell receptor beta chains below come from one sample, sequenced in a study of CD8 T cells in ankylosing spondylitis (dated by TCRdb to about 2017). The paper's findings and limits, for the study overall: A TCR beta motif of several highly homologous amino acid variants appeared characteristic of blood from ankylosing spondylitis patients.

Which antigens these TCRs recognize remains unknown. Libraries were prepared through 5' RACE. Sequencing used an Illumina HiSeq 2500. TCRdb took the public reads, trimmed them with fastp at Q25, ran MiXCR for clone calling and kept in-frame beta chains. Each entry merges the rows of one CDR3 protein and shows their most common DNA and genes. In all, the sample holds a few hundred thousand distinct CDR3 sequences, and approximately 20% of those were seen once. The ten most abundant clones make up roughly a sixth of the sample. The sample comprised blood, either unsorted or a sorted T cell fraction (not recorded which). Source of these receptors: a male donor with ankylosing spondylitis.

The chain has TRBV5-1 and TRBJ2-1; TRBD2 agrees at 7 bases. This CDR3 is 13 amino acids long. V shed 4 bases, J shed 6 bases, and the junction held 4 bases outside the gene matches. In germline, CDR1 is SGHRS, CDR2 YFSETQ. Here the CDR3 reads CASSSGIVNEQFF. CDR3 DNA: TGCGCCAGCAGCAGCGGGATAGTCAATGAGCAGTTCTTC.

This chain connects TRBV7-9 to TRBJ1-2; the D gene is possibly TRBD1 (6 bases). V was trimmed by 2 bases and J by 6 bases, leaving 16 bases between them. Germline V lookup: CDR1 SEHNR, CDR2 FQNEAQ (reference sequence). The CDR3 consists of 15 residues. Here the CDR3 DNA reads TGTGCCAGCAGCTTATATGCCCGAAGGGGGAATGGCTACACCTTC. Protein sequence: CASSLYARRGNGYTF.

V gene TRBV2 combines with J gene TRBJ2-1; TRBD2 matches 12 bases. Germline V gene data show CDR1 as SNHLY and CDR2 as FYNNEI. With V trimmed by 6 bases and J by 5 bases, 8 bases remained unmatched. This CDR3 spans 16 amino acids. The CDR3 DNA is TGTGCCAGCAGCGATGGACTAGCGGGAATTAACAATGAGCAGTTCTTC. The encoded protein is CASSDGLAGINNEQFF.

J is TRBJ2-2 and V is TRBV10-3, with unresolved D. Between the trimmed V and J ends, which lost 2 bases and 6 bases, there was a span of 7 bases. Germline CDR1 and CDR2: ENHRY and SYGVKD. The CDR3 has 13 amino acids. The DNA for the CDR3 is TGTGCCATCAGTGAGGTCGTATCCGGGGAGCTGTTTTTT. Translated: CAISEVVSGELFF.

CDR3 sequence: CASSQDHVVRRANTEAFF. CDR3 bases: TGCGCCAGCAGCCAAGACCATGTAGTCCGAAGGGCAAACACTGAAGCTTTCTTT. The rearrangement links TRBV4-1 to TRBJ1-1, with D unresolved. V lost 0 bases and J lost 2, with 19 bases in between. CDR3 length: 18 amino acids. In germline, CDR1 is MGHRA, CDR2 YSYEKL.

The sample holds many counts of this clonotype. J is TRBJ2-2 and V is TRBV13; TRBD1 matches at 8 bases. The CDR3 is 16 residues long. Germline CDR1 and CDR2: PRHDT and FYEKMQ (reference sequence). V trimming: 3 bases; J trimming: 4 bases; junction bases outside the gene matches: 7. The CDR3 spells CASSLFGQGGTGELFF. Here the CDR3 DNA reads TGTGCCAGCAGCTTGTTTGGACAGGGAGGCACCGGGGAGCTGTTTTTT.

This clonotype turned up a few times. The chain combines TRBV7-9 with TRBJ2-7; 10 nucleotides align to TRBD1. The trim removed 5 bases at V and 2 bases at J, leaving 6 bases unmatched. The CDR3 runs to 15 residues. Germline-derived CDR1 and CDR2 are SEHNR and FQNEAQ (reference sequence). In DNA, the CDR3 is TGTGCCAGCAGCGCCGTAGGGACAGGGGCCTACGAGCAGTACTTC. Translating gives CASSAVGTGAYEQYF.

In this sample, this clonotype turned up many times. The chain couples TRBV29-1 to TRBJ2-1, with 11 positions matching TRBD2. Germline CDR1 and CDR2: SQVTM and ANQGSEA. The CDR3 length is 15 residues. Losses at the gene ends were 7 bases for V and 2 bases for J; bases not matched to a gene: 7. The DNA of the CDR3 is TGCAGCGGACTAGCGGGGCCGAGCACCTACAATGAGCAGTTCTTC. As protein: CSGLAGPSTYNEQFF.

Only a few counts were recorded for this clonotype. V is TRBV4-1 and J is TRBJ1-5; D uncertain. Deletions cut 4 bases from V and 3 bases from J, with 13 bases between. Germline CDR1 is MGHRA and CDR2 is YSYEKL. The length of the CDR3 is 15 residues. CDR3 DNA sequence: TGCGCCAGCAGCCGCGGTGAGGGATTCAATCAGCCCCAGCATTTT. Its translation is CASSRGEGFNQPQHF.

This clonotype turned up a few times. V is TRBV9 and J is TRBJ1-1; a possible D gene is TRBD1 (5 bases). Trimming removed 0 bases from V and 1 base from J, with 13 bases in between. The CDR3 has 16 residues. Looked up from germline, CDR1 is SGDLS and CDR2 is YYNGEE. The DNA of the CDR3 is TGTGCCAGCAGCGTAGAAGGAGGGGTCTGGAACACTGAAGCTTTCTTT. It yields the protein CASSVEGGVWNTEAFF.